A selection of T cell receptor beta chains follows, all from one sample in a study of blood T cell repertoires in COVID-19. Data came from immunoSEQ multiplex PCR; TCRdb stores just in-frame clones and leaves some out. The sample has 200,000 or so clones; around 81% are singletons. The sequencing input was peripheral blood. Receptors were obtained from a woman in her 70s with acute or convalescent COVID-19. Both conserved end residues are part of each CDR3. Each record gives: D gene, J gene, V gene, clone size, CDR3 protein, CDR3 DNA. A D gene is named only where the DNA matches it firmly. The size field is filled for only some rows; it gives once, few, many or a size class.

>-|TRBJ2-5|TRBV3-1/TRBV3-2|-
CASSQDPETQYF
TGTGCCAGCAGCCAAGATCCGGAGACCCAGTACTTC
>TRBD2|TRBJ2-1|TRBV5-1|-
CASSFPSGSQSNEQFF
TGCGCCAGCAGCTTCCCTAGCGGGAGTCAGTCCAATGAGCAGTTCTTC
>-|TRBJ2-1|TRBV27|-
CASSLLPHNSYNEQFF
TGTGCCAGCAGTTTATTGCCCCACAACTCCTACAATGAGCAGTTCTTC
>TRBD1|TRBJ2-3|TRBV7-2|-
CASSFDPGQRGDTQYF
TGTGCCAGCAGCTTTGACCCGGGACAGAGAGGAGATACGCAGTATTTT
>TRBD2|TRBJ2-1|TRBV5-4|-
CASSSEGTSGSYWYNEQFF
TGTGCCAGCAGCTCGGAGGGGACTAGCGGGAGTTATTGGTACAATGAGCAGTTCTTC
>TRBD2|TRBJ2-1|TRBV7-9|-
CASSLGGAGGEDEQFF
TGTGCCAGCAGCTTAGGCGGAGCGGGAGGGGAGGATGAGCAGTTCTTC
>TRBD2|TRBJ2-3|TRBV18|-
CASSLGLAASTDTQYF
TGTGCCAGCTCATTGGGACTAGCGGCTAGCACAGATACGCAGTATTTT
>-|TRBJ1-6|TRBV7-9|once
CASSLVSGSYNSPLHF
TGTGCCAGCAGCTTAGTTTCGGGGAGCTATAATTCACCCCTCCACTTT
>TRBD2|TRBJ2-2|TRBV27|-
CASSLSGGRGSSGTGELFF
TGTGCCAGCAGTTTATCGGGCGGCCGCGGGAGTAGCGGCACCGGGGAGCTGTTTTTT
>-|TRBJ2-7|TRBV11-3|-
CASSFTGGTYEQYF
TGTGCCAGCAGCTTTACCGGGGGTACCTACGAGCAGTACTTC
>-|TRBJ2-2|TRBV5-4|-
CASSTPGGVTGGTDTGELFF
TGTGCCAGCAGCACCCCAGGGGGCGTTACGGGAGGAACGGACACCGGGGAGCTGTTTTTT
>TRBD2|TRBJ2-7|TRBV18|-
CASSPPLAGTSYEQYF
TGTGCCAGCTCACCACCCCTAGCGGGAACCTCCTACGAGCAGTACTTC
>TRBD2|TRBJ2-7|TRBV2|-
CASSGRLAGVLYEQYF
TGTGCCAGCAGTGGGAGGCTAGCGGGAGTTCTCTACGAGCAGTACTTC
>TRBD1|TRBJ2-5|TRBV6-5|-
CASSYTTGGQETQYF
TGTGCCAGCAGTTACACTACAGGGGGACAAGAGACCCAGTACTTC
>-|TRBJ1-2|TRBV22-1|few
CPGSLSYGYTF
TGTCCTGGGAGCCTCAGCTATGGCTACACCTTC
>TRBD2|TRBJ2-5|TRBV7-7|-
CASSLGSSGTETQYF
TGTGCCAGCAGCTTAGGGTCTAGCGGGACGGAGACCCAGTACTTC
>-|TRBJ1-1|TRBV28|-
CASRGGGLNTEAFF
TGTGCCAGCAGAGGCGGGGGTTTGAACACTGAAGCTTTCTTT
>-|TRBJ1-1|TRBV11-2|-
CASSSHGGTEAFF
TGTGCCAGCAGCTCGCATGGGGGGACTGAAGCTTTCTTT
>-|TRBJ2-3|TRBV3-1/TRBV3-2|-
CASSPRGKELGTDTQYF
TGTGCCAGCAGTCCTAGGGGTAAGGAGTTGGGCACAGATACGCAGTATTTT
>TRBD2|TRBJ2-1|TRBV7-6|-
CASSLVGLAALEQFF
TGTGCCAGCAGCTTAGTTGGACTAGCGGCTCTAGAGCAGTTCTTC
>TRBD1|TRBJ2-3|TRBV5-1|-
CASSGGQGSTDTQYF
TGCGCCAGCAGCGGTGGACAGGGCAGCACAGATACGCAGTATTTT
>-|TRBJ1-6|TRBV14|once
CASSQGGTVGSPLHF
TGTGCCAGCAGCCAGGGGGGAACTGTCGGTTCACCCCTCCACTTT
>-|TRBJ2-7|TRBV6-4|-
CASSEPVFSPYEQYF
TGTGCCAGCAGTGAACCGGTCTTCTCCCCGTACGAGCAGTACTTC
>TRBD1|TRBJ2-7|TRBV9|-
CASSAQHLTGPYEQYF
TGTGCCAGCAGCGCACAACACCTGACAGGGCCCTACGAGCAGTACTTC
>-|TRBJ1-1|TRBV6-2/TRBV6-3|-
CASSPRGAPGTEAFF
TGTGCCAGCAGTCCGCGGGGGGCGCCGGGCACTGAAGCTTTCTTT
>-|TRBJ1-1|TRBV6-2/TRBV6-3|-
CASSYAGRDTEAFF
TGTGCCAGCAGTTACGCAGGGAGGGACACTGAAGCTTTCTTT
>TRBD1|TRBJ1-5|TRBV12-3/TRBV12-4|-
CASSLARTGSRHF
TGTGCCAGCAGTTTAGCCAGGACAGGTTCGAGGCATTTT
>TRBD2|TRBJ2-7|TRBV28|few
CASRPLSGLAGGPIPYEQYF
TGTGCCAGCAGACCCTTATCTGGGCTAGCGGGAGGACCAATACCCTACGAGCAGTACTTC
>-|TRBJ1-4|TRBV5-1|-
CASSLGGGASEKLFF
TGCGCCAGCAGCTTGGGGGGGGGCGCATCTGAAAAACTGTTTTTT
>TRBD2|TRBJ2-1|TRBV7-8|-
CASSSGLAEYNEQFF
TGTGCCAGCAGCTCGGGACTAGCGGAATACAATGAGCAGTTCTTC
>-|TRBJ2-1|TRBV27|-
CASSNRVNEQFF
TGTGCCAGCAGTAACAGGGTCAATGAGCAGTTCTTC
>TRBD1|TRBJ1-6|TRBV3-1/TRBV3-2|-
CASSGTGGVSPLHF
TGTGCCAGCAGCGGGACAGGGGGCGTTTCACCCCTCCACTTT
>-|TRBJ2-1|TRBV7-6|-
CASSLAGRGFSYNEQFF
TGTGCCAGCAGCTTAGCGGGCAGGGGTTTTTCCTACAATGAGCAGTTCTTC
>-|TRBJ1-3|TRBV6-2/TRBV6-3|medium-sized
CASSQDGSSGNTIYF
TGTGCCAGCAGTCAGGACGGGAGCTCTGGAAACACCATATATTTT
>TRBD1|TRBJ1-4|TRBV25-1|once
CASSEVRTGTNEKLFF
TGTGCCAGCAGTGAAGTTAGGACAGGGACAAATGAAAAACTGTTTTTT
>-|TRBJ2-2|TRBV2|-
CASSPERNTGELFF
TGTGCCAGCAGCCCCGAGCGGAACACCGGGGAGCTGTTTTTT
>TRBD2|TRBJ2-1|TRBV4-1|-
CASSQTTSGYNEQFF
TGCGCCAGCAGCCAGACGACTAGCGGGTACAATGAGCAGTTCTTC
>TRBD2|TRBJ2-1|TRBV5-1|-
CASSLGTAGVQFF
TGCGCCAGCAGCTTGGGAACAGCGGGAGTACAGTTCTTC
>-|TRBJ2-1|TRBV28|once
CASSSPATQGLEQFF
TGTGCCAGCAGTTCGCCGGCGACACAGGGCCTTGAGCAGTTCTTC
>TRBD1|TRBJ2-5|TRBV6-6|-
CASSYSNDRAETQYF
TGTGCCAGCAGTTACTCTAACGACAGGGCAGAGACCCAGTACTTC
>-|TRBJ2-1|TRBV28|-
CASRSQPGEQFF
TGTGCCAGCAGAAGCCAGCCGGGTGAGCAGTTCTTC
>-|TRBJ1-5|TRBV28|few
CASSSIQGPNQPQHF
TGTGCCAGCAGTTCTATTCAGGGGCCGAATCAGCCCCAGCATTTT
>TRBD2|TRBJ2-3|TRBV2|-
CASSEGRGGDTQYF
TGTGCCAGCAGTGAGGGGAGGGGAGGGGATACGCAGTATTTT
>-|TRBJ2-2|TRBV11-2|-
CASSSSPGGTGELFF
TGTGCCAGCAGCTCATCTCCAGGGGGGACCGGGGAGCTGTTTTTT
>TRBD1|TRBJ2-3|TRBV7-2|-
CASSFPSGGADTQYF
TGTGCCAGCAGCTTCCCGTCAGGGGGCGCAGATACGCAGTATTTT
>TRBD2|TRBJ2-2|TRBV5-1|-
CASSLAGGELFF
TGCGCCAGCAGCCTAGCGGGAGGGGAGCTGTTTTTT
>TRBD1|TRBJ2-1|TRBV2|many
CASKPTGTGAEQFF
TGTGCCAGCAAACCGACCGGGACAGGGGCTGAGCAGTTCTTC
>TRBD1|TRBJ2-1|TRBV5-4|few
CASSLPDRGSQFF
TGTGCCAGCAGCTTGCCGGACAGGGGTTCGCAGTTCTTC
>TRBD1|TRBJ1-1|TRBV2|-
CASSERAGGAFF
TGTGCCAGCAGTGAAAGGGCAGGGGGAGCTTTCTTT
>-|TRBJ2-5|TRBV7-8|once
CASSPFRVETQYF
TGTGCCAGCAGCCCATTCAGGGTAGAGACCCAGTACTTC
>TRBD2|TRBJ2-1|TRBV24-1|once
CATSDPGLAGANEQFF
TGTGCCACCAGTGATCCGGGACTAGCGGGAGCTAATGAGCAGTTCTTC
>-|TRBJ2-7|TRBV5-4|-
CASSMSGSTYEQYF
TGTGCCAGCAGCATGAGCGGGTCCACCTACGAGCAGTACTTC